This T cell receptor (beta chain) was sequenced in a study of cytomegalovirus exposure and HLA in healthy donors. The study's findings and limits: TCR beta chain V- and J-gene trimming was linked, in a later analysis, to a missense variant in DCLRE1C.

Germline CDR1 is LNHNV and CDR2 is YYDKDF (reference sequence). Trimming took off 4 bases at V and 7 bases at J, with 5 bases between the two ends. This CDR3 has 12 residues. This clone was counted once. The antigen is unknown. PCR employed 60 Vbeta and 13 Jbeta primers. Using immunoSEQ multiplex PCR, the repertoire was profiled, and TCRdb retains in-frame clones only, with some absent. Here the sample spans roughly 100,000 clones, approximately 66% being singletons. The specimen was PBMCs. The rearrangement links TRBV15 to TRBJ1-6; D is unresolved. The sequence came from a woman aged 45-60 years in good health and CMV-seronegative. This CDR3 reads CATSMRNSPLHF. The CDR3 DNA reads as TGTGCCACCAGCATGAGAAATTCACCCCTCCACTTT.